This T cell receptor (beta chain) appears in the sequencing data of a study of blood T cell repertoires in COVID-19 (dated by TCRdb to about 2020). With regard to the full study: Samples from collaborators originated in the United States, Italy and Spain and spanned both the acute and convalescent phases of COVID-19. A freely available public database, intended as a resource for researchers studying the immune response to SARS-CoV-2, is where the repertoires were released. Subjects who had been exposed to COVID-19, were actively infected with it, or had recovered from it provided the deeply sampled blood TCRbeta repertoires that made up the dataset. The samples were drawn from the first 160 participants of the ongoing ImmuneRACE study and from 1,254 subjects provided by 6 global collaborators. Where available, HLA class I and class II types were taken from metadata supplied by the sample provider and were not determined by assay-based typing. The material from the prospective study consisted of cDNA or gDNA derived from T cells, B-cell-depleted T cells, or PBMCs. Sample metadata almost always included a de-identified subject ID, COVID-19 status, age in years and sex. Study-wide conclusions, independent of this receptor: The amount of clinical and demographic metadata varied by source and participant and was provided uncurated.

This clone was counted only a few times. The target of this receptor is not known. Base qualities are not recorded, but no much larger clone differs from it by a single base. The immunoSEQ Assay, a bias-controlled multiplex PCR, was used to amplify TCRbeta CDR3 regions from genomic DNA. For the original study's pipeline: Within the assay, amplification of reference gene primers was used to estimate how many nucleated cells each sample contained. Sequence reads were collapsed and filtered to measure the absolute abundance of every unique TCRbeta CDR3 rearrangement. For each sample, productive Simpson clonality was calculated as the square root of Simpson's diversity index across productive rearrangements. TCRdb's version of the immuneACCESS table is confined to in-frame rearrangements and falls short of the full clone set. An unresolved V gene accounts for under half of the shortfall where checked; the remainder is of unknown origin. The V and J calls and the clone size are those of that table, but D and trimming were determined from the DNA. The sample has approximately 69,000 clones on record, 82% of them singletons. The top ten clonotypes cover roughly 15% of the sample.

Per the germline V gene (reference sequence), MNHNY is the CDR1 and SVGAGI is the CDR2. From V the trimming removes 6 bases and from J it removes 4 bases, while the gene matches leave 12 bases of the junction unaccounted for. The CDR3 starts with the cysteine, ends with the phenylalanine, and has 15 residues. Kept here is only the CDR3 DNA, which spans 45 bases and is read in frame from base 1. Each collaborating institution followed its own protocols to collect whole blood in K2EDTA tubes. For TCRbeta analysis, collaborator samples were shipped as frozen whole blood, as isolated PBMCs, or as DNA extracted from either sample type.

Sequencing was carried out using peripheral blood. The sequence came from an elderly woman with acute or convalescent COVID-19. Recombination joined TRBV6-6 with TRBJ2-7, and 7 junctional nucleotides match TRBD1. The nucleotide sequence reads as follows: TGTGCCAGCAGCCCACCAGGGCAGGGGGTATACGAGCAGTACTTC. Translation gives CASSPPGQGVYEQYF.